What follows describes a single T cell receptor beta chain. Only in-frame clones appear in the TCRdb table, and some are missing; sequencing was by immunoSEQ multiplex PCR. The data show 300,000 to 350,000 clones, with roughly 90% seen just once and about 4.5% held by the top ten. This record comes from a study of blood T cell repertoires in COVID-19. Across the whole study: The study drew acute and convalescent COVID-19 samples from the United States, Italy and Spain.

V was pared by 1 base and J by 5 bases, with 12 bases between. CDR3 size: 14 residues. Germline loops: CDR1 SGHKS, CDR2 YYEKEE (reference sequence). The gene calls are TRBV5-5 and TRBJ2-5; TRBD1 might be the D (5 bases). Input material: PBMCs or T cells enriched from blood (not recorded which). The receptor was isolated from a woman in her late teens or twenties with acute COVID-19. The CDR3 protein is CASSLRQFGETQYF. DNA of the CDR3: TGTGCCAGCAGCTTGCGACAGTTTGGGGAGACCCAGTACTTC.